One and the same sample provided the 31 T cell receptor beta chains below, sequenced in a study of cytomegalovirus exposure and HLA in healthy donors. The method was immunoSEQ multiplex PCR; TCRdb's version includes in-frame clones alone and lacks a portion of them. The sample has some 140,000 clones, 65% to 90% seen once. The sequencing input was PBMCs. Every receptor here comes from a man between 18 and 35 years old in good health and CMV-seropositive.

V is TRBV7-2 and J is TRBJ1-2; tentative D call: TRBD1 (6 bases). V shed 1 base and J shed 2 bases, with 14 bases lying between them. The germline CDR1 and CDR2 sequences are SGHTA and FQGNSA. This CDR3 is 16 amino acids long. The CDR3 reads CASSLVLGASNYGYTF. CDR3 in DNA: TGTGCCAGCAGCTTAGTTTTGGGGGCGTCCAACTATGGCTACACCTTC.

The chain combines TRBV30 with TRBJ2-3, with 16 nucleotides matching TRBD2. CDR3 size: 19 residues. CDR1 is GTSNPN, CDR2 SVGIG, per germline (reference sequence). Losses at the gene ends were 1 base for V and 4 bases for J; bases not matched to a gene: 11. CDR3 nucleotides: TGTGCCTGGAGTGCGCCGGGACTAGCGGGAGGGAAGGCAGCAGATACGCAGTATTTT. The encoded protein is CAWSAPGLAGGKAADTQYF. Using reference TRBV30 and TRBJ2-3 for the parts outside the CDR3, the full variable domain is SQTIHQWPATLVQPVGSPLSLECTVEGTSNPNLYWYRQAAGRGLQLLFYSVGIGQISSEVPQNLSASRPQDRQFILSSKKLLLSDSGFYLCAWSAPGLAGGKAADTQYFGPGTRLTVL.

The J gene is TRBJ2-1, the V gene TRBV5-8; possibly TRBD2 for D (6 bases). Trimming removed 1 base from V and 6 bases from J, with 14 bases in between. CDR3 length equals 15 residues. Germline V lookup: CDR1 SGHTS, CDR2 YDEGEE. The CDR3: CASSLSSGEPNEQFF. The CDR3, as DNA: TGTGCCAGCAGCTTGAGCTCGGGAGAGCCCAATGAGCAGTTCTTC.

The V gene is TRBV9, the J gene TRBJ2-1, with 9 bases fitting TRBD2. The V gene's germline CDR1 is SGDLS and CDR2 YYNGEE. CDR3 length: 13 residues. V gave up 2 bases and J gave up 6 bases; unmatched junction bases: 0. The CDR3 DNA is TGTGCCAGCAGCGTTAGCGGGAGCAATGAGCAGTTCTTC. This gives the protein CASSVSGSNEQFF. Using reference TRBV9 and TRBJ2-1 for the parts outside the CDR3, the full variable domain is DSGVTQTPKHLITATGQRVTLRCSPRSGDLSVYWYQQSLDQGLQFLIQYYNGEERAKGNILERFSAQQFPDLHSELNLSSLELGDSALYFCASSVSGSNEQFFGPGTRLTVL.

CDR3 DNA sequence: TGCGCCAGCAGCACCACTTACGAGCAGTACTTC. Amino acid sequence: CASSTTYEQYF. The rearrangement uses TRBV10-2 and TRBJ2-7; D gene unclear. The CDR3 covers 11 residues. V was cut by 6 bases and J by 4 bases, with 7 bases left in between. Germline lookup yields CDR1 WSHSY and CDR2 SAAADI.

The chain has TRBV11-2 and TRBJ2-1, with D perhaps TRBD2 (6 bases). With 8 bases removed from V and 5 bases from J, the gap between germline ends came to 19 bases. Germline lookup yields CDR1 SGHAT and CDR2 FQNNGV. This CDR3 contains 15 residues. CDR3 residues: CASYFGGRCHNEQFF. CDR3 coding DNA: TGTGCCAGCTACTTCGGGGGTAGGTGCCACAATGAGCAGTTCTTC.

The genes are TRBV30 and TRBJ2-1, with 7 bases lining up with TRBD2. Germline trimming cut 1 base from V and 8 bases from J; bases unmatched to any gene: 11. The CDR3 has 15 residues. Germline CDR1 GTSNPN, CDR2 SVGIG (reference sequence). The CDR3 DNA reads TGTGCCTGGAGTGGGTACGGGGGAGGGAAGCATGAGCAGTTCTTC. Translating gives CAWSGYGGGKHEQFF. Drawing the rest from reference TRBV30 and TRBJ2-1, the complete variable domain is SQTIHQWPATLVQPVGSPLSLECTVEGTSNPNLYWYRQAAGRGLQLLFYSVGIGQISSEVPQNLSASRPQDRQFILSSKKLLLSDSGFYLCAWSGYGGGKHEQFFGPGTRLTVL.

The chain employs TRBV2 and TRBJ1-2, with a weak D call TRBD1 (5 bases). Trimming cost V 5 bases and J 3 bases, with 10 bases left between them. Germline V CDR1 and CDR2: SNHLY, FYNNEI. The CDR3 runs 13 residues. The CDR3 bases are TGTGCCAGCAGTATGGGACTGTACTATGGCTACACCTTC. Its protein product is CASSMGLYYGYTF.

The chain couples TRBV10-3 to TRBJ1-2; 9 nucleotides match TRBD1. Per the germline V gene, CDR1 is ENHRY and CDR2 is SYGVKD. Trimming removed 4 bases from V and 8 bases from J; junction bases left unmatched: 8. The CDR3 extends over 14 amino acids. This chain's CDR3 is CAISGVGTGKGYTF. Written as DNA, the CDR3 is TGTGCCATCAGTGGAGTGGGGACAGGGAAAGGCTACACCTTC.

This chain uses TRBV5-6 with TRBJ2-7; 8 bases are a match to TRBD1. Per the germline V gene, CDR1 is SGHDT and CDR2 is YYEEEE. The CDR3 runs 13 residues. With 4 bases clipped from V and 12 bases from J, the junction kept 12 bases outside the gene matches. CDR3 sequence reads: CASSARPGDRSYF. The CDR3 region has the DNA TGTGCCAGCAGCGCACGGCCCGGGGACAGGTCGTACTTC.

The chain uses TRBV11-2 and TRBJ2-1, with 8 bases that match TRBD1. Germline V gene sequence: CDR1 SGHAT, CDR2 FQNNGV. The CDR3 is 15 residues long. V shed 4 bases, J shed 4 bases, and the junction held 6 bases outside the gene matches. CDR3 bases: TGTGCCAGCAGCTATACCGGGACAGGATACAATGAGCAGTTCTTC. Protein sequence: CASSYTGTGYNEQFF.

The chain joins TRBV18 to TRBJ1-2; 9 bases are shared with TRBD1. This CDR3 region has 18 residues. Trimming removed 4 bases from V and 2 bases from J; junction bases left unmatched: 14. CDR1 and CDR2 from the germline V gene are KGHSH and LQKENI. Here the CDR3 reads CASSQDMISDRGNYGYTF. The CDR3 DNA follows: TGTGCCAGCTCACAAGATATGATCTCGGACAGGGGAAACTATGGCTACACCTTC.

V gene TRBV10-3 combines with J gene TRBJ1-5, with 9 bases lining up with TRBD1. Germline assignment: CDR1 ENHRY and CDR2 SYGVKD. Losses at the gene ends were 6 bases for V and 6 bases for J; bases not matched to a gene: 3. The CDR3 extends over 13 amino acids. CDR3 bases: TGTGCCATCAGCGCGACAGGGGGTCAGCCCCAGCATTTT. Translating gives CAISATGGQPQHF.

This rearrangement joins TRBV10-2 to TRBJ1-2; 12 bases are shared with TRBD1. The CDR3 has 15 residues. Losses at the gene ends were 8 bases for V and 4 bases for J; bases not matched to a gene: 8. Germline lookup yields CDR1 WSHSY and CDR2 SAAADI. The CDR3 spells CASSEGTGGGYGYTF. The CDR3 nucleotides read TGCGCCAGCTCCGAGGGGACAGGGGGCGGCTATGGCTACACCTTC.

This chain links TRBV27 with TRBJ2-2; 7 bases map to TRBD1. V was pared by 5 bases and J by 0 bases, with 9 bases of the junction left unmatched. Germline V gene data show CDR1 as MNHEY and CDR2 as SMNVEV (reference sequence). This CDR3 region has 17 residues. CDR3 DNA: TGTGCCAGCAGTCCGGGACAGCGTACCCCGAACACCGGGGAGCTGTTTTTT. This translates into CASSPGQRTPNTGELFF.

This sequence joins TRBV6-5 and TRBJ2-1, with 7 bases lining up with TRBD1. With 8 bases clipped from V and 2 bases from J, the junction kept 6 bases outside the gene matches. There are 14 residues in the CDR3. The germline CDR1 and CDR2 sequences are MNHEY and SVGAGI. Here the CDR3 reads CASLSQGAYNEQFF. The CDR3 region has the DNA TGTGCCAGCCTGTCCCAGGGGGCCTACAATGAGCAGTTCTTC.

The chain joins TRBV27 to TRBJ1-1; D ambiguous. Trimming left V 4 bases short and J 1 base short, with 13 bases between. Germline loops: CDR1 MNHEY, CDR2 SMNVEV (reference sequence). This CDR3 comprises 15 residues. CDR3 residues: CASSSSSGRNTEAFF. The CDR3 nucleotides are TGTGCCAGCAGTTCGTCCTCCGGGAGGAACACTGAAGCTTTCTTT.

This clone showed up just once. The genes are TRBV6-5 and TRBJ1-5; D is unclear. The length of the CDR3 is 15 residues. Germline V gene sequence: CDR1 MNHEY, CDR2 SVGAGI. The V end lost 0 bases, the J end lost 9 bases, and 15 bases lay between the germline ends. CDR3: CASSYSGIIPGPQHF. The CDR3 region has the DNA TGTGCCAGCAGTTACTCCGGGATTATCCCGGGGCCCCAGCATTTT.

The genes are TRBV5-4 and TRBJ2-7, with D maybe TRBD2 (7 bases). Looked up from germline, CDR1 is SGHNT and CDR2 is YYREEE (reference sequence). V lost 2 bases and J 4 bases, leaving 19 bases between the germline ends. The CDR3 loop spans 16 amino acids. CDR3 nucleotide sequence: TGTGCCAGCAGCTTCGGAGAGGGGGGGCGGCGGTACGAGCAGTACTTC. Translation: CASSFGEGGRRYEQYF.

This rearrangement joins TRBV30 to TRBJ2-7; no reliable D call. The CDR3 is made up of 12 amino acids. Germline V CDR1 and CDR2: GTSNPN, SVGIG (reference sequence). The germline V and J ends were trimmed by 3 bases and 2 bases, with 8 bases remaining between them. CDR3 sequence: CAWRFQAYEQYF. Here the CDR3 DNA reads TGTGCCTGGAGGTTCCAGGCCTACGAGCAGTACTTC.

This clone was seen just once. The CDR3 nucleotides are TGCGCCAGCAGCTCGGCCGGGGGACAAGAGACCCAGTACTTC. This translates into CASSSAGGQETQYF. This chain joins TRBV5-1 and TRBJ2-5; perhaps TRBD2 as D (6 bases). V lost 3 bases and J 2 bases, leaving 11 bases between the germline ends. Per germline, CDR1 SGHRS and CDR2 YFSETQ. This CDR3 has 14 amino acids.

The chain joins TRBV4-1 to TRBJ2-7, with TRBD1 matching 8 bases. Germline CDR1 MGHRA, CDR2 YSYEKL. V lost 8 bases, J lost 3 bases, and 9 bases stayed unmatched. CDR3 length equals 14 residues. The CDR3 loop is CASREGTGFYEQYF. The CDR3 DNA is TGCGCCAGCCGGGAAGGGACAGGTTTCTACGAGCAGTACTTC.

The chain recombines TRBV7-2 with TRBJ2-7; 12 nucleotides line up with TRBD1. Losses at the gene ends were 1 base for V and 0 bases for J; bases not matched to a gene: 7. CDR3 length equals 18 residues. Germline CDR1 reads SGHTA; CDR2 reads FQGNSA. This CDR3 reads CASSLVGQGALSSYEQYF. The CDR3 DNA follows: TGTGCCAGCAGCTTAGTGGGACAGGGGGCGCTGAGCTCCTACGAGCAGTACTTC.

This clone has only one observation. The chain combines TRBV13 with TRBJ2-2; 11 nucleotides line up with TRBD2. Germline-derived CDR1 and CDR2 are PRHDT and FYEKMQ (reference sequence). CDR3 length: 14 amino acids. The trim removed 5 bases at V and 5 bases at J, leaving 1 base unmatched. CDR3 sequence reads: CASSLAGGTGELFF. Written as DNA, the CDR3 is TGTGCCAGCAGCCTAGCGGGAGGTACCGGGGAGCTGTTTTTT.

V is TRBV4-3 and J is TRBJ1-3; TRBD1 agrees at 7 bases. This CDR3 region has 15 residues. The J segment lost 2 bases and the V segment lost 0 bases, leaving 1 base of the junction unmatched. Germline CDR1 LGHNA, CDR2 YSLEER. CDR3 loop: CASSQEDRAGNTIYF. CDR3 nucleotide sequence: TGCGCCAGCAGCCAAGAAGACAGGGCTGGAAACACCATATATTTT.

V usage is TRBV28 and J usage is TRBJ1-2; no clear D. The CDR3 is 14 residues long. Trimming removed 2 bases at V and 4 bases at J, with 11 bases between. Germline CDR1 and CDR2: MDHEN and SYDVKM. The CDR3 DNA sequence: TGTGCCAGCAGTTTAGTCCGCAGAGGCTATGGCTACACCTTC. It encodes CASSLVRRGYGYTF.

In its sample, this clone was seen once. The chain joins TRBV4-3 to TRBJ1-5; TRBD1 matches at 7 bases. After removal of 4 bases from V and 8 bases from J, the junction contained 11 bases not matched to a gene. CDR1 is LGHNA, CDR2 YSLEER, per germline. The CDR3 has 15 amino acids. This CDR3 reads CASSPREGAREPQHF. For the CDR3, the DNA is TGCGCCAGCAGCCCCCGGGAGGGGGCTCGGGAGCCCCAGCATTTT.

The chain links TRBV19 to TRBJ1-1; 10 nucleotides line up with TRBD1. The ends lost 5 bases at V and 3 bases at J; junction bases unmatched: 9. CDR1 is LNHDA and CDR2 is SQIVND in the germline V gene (reference sequence). The CDR3 loop spans 16 amino acids. CDR3 loop: CASSLKDRGVDTEAFF. The CDR3 nucleotides read TGTGCCAGTAGTCTCAAGGACAGGGGGGTGGACACTGAAGCTTTCTTT.

The chain has TRBV25-1 and TRBJ1-1; D gene ambiguous. Germline values: CDR1 MGHDK, CDR2 SYGVNS. V shed 5 bases and J shed 1 base, with 5 bases lying between them. The CDR3 consists of 12 residues. The CDR3 protein is CASSYSNTEAFF. The CDR3 DNA follows: TGTGCCAGCAGTTACTCGAACACTGAAGCTTTCTTT.

This chain joins TRBV7-3 and TRBJ2-3; TRBD2 agrees at 11 bases. The germline V gene has CDR1 SGHTA and CDR2 FQGTGA. The CDR3 has 17 residues. With V trimmed by 2 bases and J by 2 bases, 6 bases remained unmatched. CDR3 region: CASSLWASGGYTDTQYF. In nucleotides, the CDR3 is TGTGCCAGCAGCTTATGGGCTAGCGGGGGGTACACAGATACGCAGTATTTT.

The chain uses TRBV20-1 and TRBJ2-5; D is uncertain. The CDR3 is made up of 11 amino acids. Germline V gene lookup returns CDR1 DFQATT and CDR2 SNEGSKA (reference sequence). Trimming took 2 bases from V and 5 from J, leaving 6 bases between them. The CDR3 region has the DNA TGCAGTGCTAGAATTCCGGAGACCCAGTACTTC. It yields the protein CSARIPETQYF.